Here is one T cell receptor beta chain with its context. Only a few counts were recorded for this clonotype. No antigen is known for it. Within one base of it there is no much larger clone, and no base qualities were kept. These data belong to a study of CD8 T cells in Susac syndrome (dated by TCRdb to between 2018 and 2021). Background on the whole study: Among the Susac syndrome patients who were sequenced, clinically active disease was present in more than 5 and clinical remission was observed in about eight. Susac syndrome patients were therapy-naive, on corticosteroids (some also receiving IVIg), or on IVIg alone at blood withdrawal. Whether CD8+ T cell activation and differentiation in Susac syndrome was antigen driven was tested using repertoire sequencing. The clonality of the CD8+ T cell repertoire was compared across approximately 11 healthy donors, 14 Susac syndrome patients and 15 multiple sclerosis patients.

RNA was extracted with the RNeasy kit and roughly 0.45 to 1 ug was reverse transcribed using random hexamers. The immunoSEQ multiplex PCR assay, covering 54 Vbeta and 13 Jbeta segments, was used to amplify TCR beta CDR3 regions. PCR amplification bias was corrected by using a synthetic template baseline for primer optimization and computational correction. In the source study's methods: Reads were annotated to V, D and J genes according to IMGT and were analyzed with immunoSEQ Analyzer, with only productive sequences retained. Clonality was computed as one minus Shannon entropy normalized by log2 of the number of productive unique sequences. For each patient and control, public and private clones were evaluated among the 100 most prevalent clones. Clones were defined as Susac-specific if absent from the healthy and MS cohorts, from around 1,100 published viral clones and from other ImmuneACCESS disease sequences. TCRdb itself trimmed the public reads at Q25 with fastp, ran MiXCR and retained productive beta chains. Every distinct CDR3 protein forms one entry, paired with its most common genes and DNA. TCRdb's processing, not the authors', yielded these V and J calls. This sample gives around 200,000 distinct CDR3 sequences in total; 95% of them show up just once. Of the sample, approximately 0.16% is held by the ten largest clones.

Peripheral blood CD8+ and CD4+ T cells from healthy donors, Susac syndrome patients and multiple sclerosis patients were profiled using high-throughput TCR beta sequencing. Recently defined diagnostic criteria for definite or probable disease were met by the Susac syndrome patients. Bulk CD8+ and CD4+ T cells were purified magnetically by negative isolation, whereas CD8+ TEMRA cells were enriched by FACS. Blood was collected in EDTA tubes and processed within 24 hours, with PBMCs isolated through density gradient centrifugation. PBMCs intended for TCR sequencing were cryopreserved in liquid nitrogen and thawed later in a water bath at 37 degrees C. The sorted or isolated CD4+, CD8+ and CD8+ TEMRA cells reached a purity of at least 90%. Study-level results and caveats: Clonal expansion was observed in Susac syndrome CD8+ repertoires, with the highest expansion in CD8+ TEMRA cells and greater expansion in clinically active than in remitting patients. The TCR sequencing and HLA analysis was acknowledged to have included a relatively small number of individuals. Looking at Susac-specific public clones, the researchers identified 15 to 20 in the total CD8+ repertoire and about 5 in the CD8+ TEMRA repertoire.

Its CDR3 holds 14 amino acids, cysteine through phenylalanine. The retained sequence is limited to the CDR3, 42 bases, with the frame set at the first base. The trim is 0 bases for V and 3 bases for J, with a gap of 9 bases between the germline ends. The germline V gene yields SGDLS for CDR1 and YYNGEE for CDR2. Sequenced sample: CD8+ T cells from PBMCs. This chain joins TRBV9 to TRBJ2-5, with the D call perhaps TRBD1 or TRBD2, as 6 bases match in each case. The receptor was derived from a human donor with Susac syndrome. In nucleotides, the sequence is TGTGCCAGCAGCGTAGCCGGGGGCGAAGAGACCCAGTACTTC. This encodes CASSVAGGEETQYF. The CDR3 plus the reference TRBV9 and TRBJ2-5 genes for the other parts give the full variable domain: DSGVTQTPKHLITATGQRVTLRCSPRSGDLSVYWYQQSLDQGLQFLIQYYNGEERAKGNILERFSAQQFPDLHSELNLSSLELGDSALYFCASSVAGGEETQYFGPGTRLLVL.